This TCR beta chain was captured by sequencing in a study of blood T cell repertoires in COVID-19. V was clipped by 10 bases and J by 2 bases, with 20 bases between them. Germline loops: CDR1 MDHEN, CDR2 SYDVKM. The CDR3 is made up of 15 amino acids. Sequencing used immunoSEQ multiplex PCR; TCRdb keeps in-frame clones, though not all of them. The sample holds 250,000 to 350,000 clones, roughly 90% seen once. Membership in each cohort depended on participant-reported clinical history. Sequencing input: PBMCs or T cells enriched from blood (not recorded which). The receptor's source is a woman younger than 35 with acute COVID-19. The chain joins TRBV28 to TRBJ1-2; D is possibly TRBD1 (5 bases). Here the CDR3 reads CATYPRGWGNYGYTF. The CDR3 DNA sequence: TGTGCCACTTACCCCCGGGGGTGGGGGAACTATGGCTACACCTTC.